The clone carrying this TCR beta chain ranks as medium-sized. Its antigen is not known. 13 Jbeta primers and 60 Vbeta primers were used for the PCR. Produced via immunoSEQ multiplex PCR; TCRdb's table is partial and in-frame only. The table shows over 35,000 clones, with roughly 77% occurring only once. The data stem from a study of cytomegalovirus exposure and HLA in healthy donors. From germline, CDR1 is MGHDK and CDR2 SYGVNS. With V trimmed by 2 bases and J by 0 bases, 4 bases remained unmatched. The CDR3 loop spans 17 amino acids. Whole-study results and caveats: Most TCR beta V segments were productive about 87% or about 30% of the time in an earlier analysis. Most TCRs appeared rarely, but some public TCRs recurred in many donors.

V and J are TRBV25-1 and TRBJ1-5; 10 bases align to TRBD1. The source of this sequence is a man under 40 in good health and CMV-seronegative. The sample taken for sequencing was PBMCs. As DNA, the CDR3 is TGTGCCAGCAGTGAAGGGACAGGGGTCGATAGCAATCAGCCCCAGCATTTT. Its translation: CASSEGTGVDSNQPQHF.